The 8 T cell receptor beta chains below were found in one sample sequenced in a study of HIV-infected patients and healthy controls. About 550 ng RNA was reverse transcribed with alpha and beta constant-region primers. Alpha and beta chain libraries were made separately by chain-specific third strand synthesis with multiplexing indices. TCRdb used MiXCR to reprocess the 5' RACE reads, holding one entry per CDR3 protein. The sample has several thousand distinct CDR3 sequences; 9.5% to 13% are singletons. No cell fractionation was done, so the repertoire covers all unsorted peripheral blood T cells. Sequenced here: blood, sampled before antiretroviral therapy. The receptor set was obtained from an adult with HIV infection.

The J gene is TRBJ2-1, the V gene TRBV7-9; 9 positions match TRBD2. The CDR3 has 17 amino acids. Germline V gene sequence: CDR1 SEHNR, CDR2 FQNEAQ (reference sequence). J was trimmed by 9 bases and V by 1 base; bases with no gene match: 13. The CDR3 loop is CASSLVVLAGGPVEQFF. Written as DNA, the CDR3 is TGTGCCAGCAGCTTAGTCGTCTTGGCGGGAGGGCCGGTTGAGCAGTTCTTC.

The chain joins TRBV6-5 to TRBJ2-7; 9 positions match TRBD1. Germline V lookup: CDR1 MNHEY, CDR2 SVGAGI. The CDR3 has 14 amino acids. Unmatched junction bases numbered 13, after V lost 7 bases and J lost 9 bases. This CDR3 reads CASTRDRDSAGQYF. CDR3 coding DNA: TGTGCCAGCACTAGGGACAGGGACTCGGCCGGGCAGTACTTC.

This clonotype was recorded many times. CDR3 amino acids: CASSQDPGGWEGYTF. CDR3 DNA sequence: TGCGCCAGCAGCCAAGATCCAGGAGGATGGGAGGGCTACACCTTC. The rearrangement uses TRBV4-1 and TRBJ1-2; D is unclear. V was shortened by 0 bases and J by 8 bases, with 16 bases between the two germline ends. Germline CDR1 and CDR2: MGHRA and YSYEKL. The CDR3 consists of 15 residues.

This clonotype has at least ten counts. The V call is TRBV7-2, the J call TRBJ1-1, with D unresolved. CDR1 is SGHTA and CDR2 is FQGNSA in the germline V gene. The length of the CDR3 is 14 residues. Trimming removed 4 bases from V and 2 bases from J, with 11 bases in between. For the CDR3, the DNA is TGTGCCAGCAGCTCTCTCGCGTTTAACACTGAAGCTTTCTTT. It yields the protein CASSSLAFNTEAFF.

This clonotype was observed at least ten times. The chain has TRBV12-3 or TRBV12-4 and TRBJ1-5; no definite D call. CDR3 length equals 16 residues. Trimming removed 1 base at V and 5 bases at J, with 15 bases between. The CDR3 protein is CASSLDEGMGDQPQHF. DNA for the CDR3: TGTGCCAGCAGTTTAGATGAAGGCATGGGAGATCAGCCCCAGCATTTT.

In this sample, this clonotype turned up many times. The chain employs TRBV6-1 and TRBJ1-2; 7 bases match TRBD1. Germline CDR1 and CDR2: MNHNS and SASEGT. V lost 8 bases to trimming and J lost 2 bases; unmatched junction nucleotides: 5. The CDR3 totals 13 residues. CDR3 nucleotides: TGTGCCAGCGAGGGACAGATCAACTATGGCTACACCTTC. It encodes CASEGQINYGYTF.

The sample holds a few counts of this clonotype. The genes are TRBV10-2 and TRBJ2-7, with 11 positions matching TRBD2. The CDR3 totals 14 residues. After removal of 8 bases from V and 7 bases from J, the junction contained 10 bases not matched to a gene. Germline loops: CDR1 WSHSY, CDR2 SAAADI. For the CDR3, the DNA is TGCGCCAGCGTAACTAGCGGGAGTTTGGGGGAGCAGTACTTC. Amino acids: CASVTSGSLGEQYF.

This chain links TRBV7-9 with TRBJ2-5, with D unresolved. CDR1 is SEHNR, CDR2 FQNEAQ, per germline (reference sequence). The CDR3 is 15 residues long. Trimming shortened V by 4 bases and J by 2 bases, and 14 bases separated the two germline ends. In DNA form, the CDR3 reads TGTGCCAGCAGCTACCCGGGTCTATTTCAAGAGACCCAGTACTTC. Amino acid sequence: CASSYPGLFQETQYF.